This T cell receptor beta chain was observed in a study of regulatory T cells in long-lasting Graves disease. Regarding time point: persistent/refractory GD, antithyroid drugs over 5 years with positive TRAb. PBMCs provided the RNA from which the TCR library was made. Germline assignment: CDR1 MNHEY and CDR2 SMNVEV (reference sequence). The V and J ends lost 5 bases and 10 bases respectively, with 20 bases between them. The CDR3 extends over 15 amino acids. With iRepertoire HTBI primers and Arm-PCR of CDR3 regions, TCR beta libraries were built. TCRdb used MiXCR to reprocess the multiplex PCR reads, holding one entry per CDR3 protein. The sample holds 300,000 to 350,000 distinct CDR3 sequences, around a fifth seen once. This clonotype was seen only a few times.

The sample in question was peripheral blood mononuclear cells (PBMCs), obtained when the disease was refractory, from a patient treated with antithyroid drugs. This rearrangement joins TRBV27 to TRBJ1-4; TRBD1 is a possible D gene (5 bases). The source of this sequence is a female donor with Graves disease. The CDR3 DNA is TGTGCCAGCAGTCCCTCCGGGAGTCTGGGACCAAAACTGTTTTTT. This codes for CASSPSGSLGPKLFF.